Here is one TCR beta chain with its context. Which antigen it targets is not known. Base qualities are missing; no much larger clone stands one base away. TCRbeta CDR3 regions were amplified from genomic DNA by means of the immunoSEQ Assay, a bias-controlled multiplex PCR. For the original study's pipeline: Nucleated cell counts per sample were estimated from amplification of reference gene primers within the assay. Sequence reads were collapsed and filtered to measure the absolute abundance of every unique TCRbeta CDR3 rearrangement. For each sample, productive Simpson clonality was calculated as the square root of Simpson's diversity index over productive rearrangements. In its TCRdb copy, this immuneACCESS table keeps in-frame sequences only and misses some clones. Where compared with another copy, unresolved V genes explain less than half of these, and the others have no known cause. From that table come the V and J calls and clone size; the DNA was used to work out D and trimming. Across this sample there are 40,000 to 50,000 clones, with roughly 86% seen only once. More than 50% of the sample is taken by the ten largest.

The data are from a study of blood T cell repertoires in COVID-19 (dated by TCRdb to the early 2020s). Concerning the study at large: Samples from collaborators originated in the United States, Italy and Spain and spanned both the acute and convalescent phases of COVID-19. Samples came from the ongoing ImmuneRACE study (first 160 participants) plus 1,254 subjects from 6 global collaborators. Deeply sampled blood TCRbeta repertoires from subjects exposed to, actively infected with, or recovered from COVID-19 were included in the dataset. The repertoires were released in a freely available public database intended as a resource for research on the immune response to SARS-CoV-2. The material from the prospective study consisted of cDNA or gDNA derived from T cells, B-cell-depleted T cells, or PBMCs. Where available, HLA class I and class II types were taken from metadata supplied by the sample provider and were not determined by assay-based typing. Sample metadata almost always included a de-identified subject ID, COVID-19 status, age in years and sex.

Collaborating institutions collected whole blood in K2EDTA tubes following their own protocols. For TCRbeta analysis, collaborator samples were shipped as frozen whole blood, as isolated PBMCs, or as DNA extracted from either sample type. Points the paper makes about the study in general: The amount of clinical and demographic metadata varied by source and participant and was provided uncurated.

The germline V gene provides CDR1 SGHNT and CDR2 YENEEA. There are 16 amino acids in the CDR3, from cysteine to phenylalanine inclusive. Just CDR3 DNA is preserved here, 48 bases in frame from base 1. Trimming costs V 1 base and J 1 base, and their ends lie 13 bases apart. The sequenced sample consisted of peripheral blood. This receptor was obtained from a man between 65 and 85 years old with acute or convalescent COVID-19. The chain joins TRBV11-3 to TRBJ1-1, with TRBD1 tentatively as D gene (6 bases match). Here the CDR3 is given as CASSLGQGMGNTEAFF. In nucleotides, the sequence is TGTGCCAGCAGCTTAGGTCAGGGGATGGGGAACACTGAAGCTTTCTTT.